Each of the 4 T cell receptor beta chains below was sequenced from the same sample in a study of T-cell memory formation after mild COVID-19. TCRdb re-derived calls from the 5' RACE reads in MiXCR, one entry per CDR3 protein. Among some 88,000 distinct CDR3 sequences listed, 25% were seen once. Sequencing was performed on PBMCs or a T cell subset sorted from them (not recorded which). The origin of the receptors is a man younger than 35 who had mild COVID-19 (a few samples of this study predate the infection). Cell type and time point are not known.

The chain couples TRBV4-2 to TRBJ2-3; D is ambiguous. Germline assignment: CDR1 LGHNA and CDR2 YNFKEQ. The length of the CDR3 is 14 residues. V was shortened by 0 bases and J by 0 bases, with 4 bases between the two germline ends. The CDR3 region is CASSQETSTDTQYF. As DNA, the CDR3 is TGTGCCAGCAGCCAAGAGACTAGCACAGATACGCAGTATTTT.

The V call is TRBV4-3, the J call TRBJ2-7; D uncertain. V was cut by 2 bases and J by 4 bases, with 15 bases left in between. In germline, CDR1 is LGHNA, CDR2 YSLEER. The CDR3 has 15 amino acids. As DNA, the CDR3 is TGCGCCAGCAGCCAAACCCTCGCCGGCGGTTACGAGCAGTACTTC. Translating it yields CASSQTLAGGYEQYF.

The chain links TRBV3-1 to TRBJ2-3; 11 bases are shared with TRBD2. Germline CDR1 and CDR2: LGHDT and YNNKEL (reference sequence). V lost 4 bases and J lost 3; bases outside the gene matches: 6. The CDR3 is 16 residues long. This CDR3 is CASSPLIAGGTDTQYF. The DNA of the CDR3 is TGTGCCAGCAGCCCCCTCATAGCGGGGGGGACAGATACGCAGTATTTT.

This clonotype has more than one count but fewer than ten. The gene calls are TRBV9 and TRBJ2-1; unclear D gene. There are 14 residues in the CDR3. Germline loops: CDR1 SGDLS, CDR2 YYNGEE. V gave up 3 bases and J gave up 6 bases, with 13 bases separating them. CDR3 DNA: TGTGCCAGCAGCGCCCCCTTTGTGCGCAATGAGCAGTTCTTC. It codes for CASSAPFVRNEQFF.